This TCR beta chain was recorded in a study of cytomegalovirus exposure and HLA in healthy donors. Study-wide results and limits: TCR beta V- and J-gene trimming, according to a later analysis, was linked to a missense DCLRE1C variant.

Germline values: CDR1 LGHNA, CDR2 YSLEER. The CDR3 is 15 amino acids. Amplification used 60 Vbeta primers and 13 Jbeta primers. Only in-frame clones appear in the TCRdb table, and some are missing; sequencing was by immunoSEQ multiplex PCR. Counted here are about 120,000 clones, around 81% occurring once; the ten biggest clones make up less than 2.5%. Concerning this clone: Its antigen is unidentified.

The V and J genes are TRBV4-3 and TRBJ2-5, with 12 positions matching TRBD2. The DNA end favors TRBJ2-7, so the J call may be wrong. This receptor was taken from a woman aged 40 to 50 in good health and CMV-seronegative. The sequencing sample was made of PBMCs. CDR3 loop: CASSHGLAGTYEQYF. The DNA for the CDR3 is TGCGCCAGCAGCCACGGACTAGCGGGAACCTACGAGCAGTACTTC.